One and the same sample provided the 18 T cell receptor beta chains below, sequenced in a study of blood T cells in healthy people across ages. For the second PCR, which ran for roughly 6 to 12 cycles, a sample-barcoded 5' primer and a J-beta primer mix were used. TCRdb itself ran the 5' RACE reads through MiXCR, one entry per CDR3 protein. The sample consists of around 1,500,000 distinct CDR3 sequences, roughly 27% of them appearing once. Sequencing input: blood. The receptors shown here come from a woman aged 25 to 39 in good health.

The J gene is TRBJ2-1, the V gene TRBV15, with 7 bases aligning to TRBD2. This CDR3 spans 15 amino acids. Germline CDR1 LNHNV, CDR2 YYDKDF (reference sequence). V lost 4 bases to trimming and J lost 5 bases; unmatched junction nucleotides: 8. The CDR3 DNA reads TGTGCCACCAGCACCATGCGGGAGTTGGACAATGAGCAGTTCTTC. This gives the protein CATSTMRELDNEQFF.

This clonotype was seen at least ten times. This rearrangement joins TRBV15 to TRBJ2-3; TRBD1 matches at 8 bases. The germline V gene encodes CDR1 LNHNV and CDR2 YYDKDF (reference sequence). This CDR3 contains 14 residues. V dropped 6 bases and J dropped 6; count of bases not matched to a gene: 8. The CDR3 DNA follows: TGTGCCACCAGGCGGACAGGGTACGGGGATACGCAGTATTTT. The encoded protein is CATRRTGYGDTQYF. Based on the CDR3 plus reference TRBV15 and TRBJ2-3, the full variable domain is DAMVIQNPRYQVTQFGKPVTLSCSQTLNHNVMYWYQQKSSQAPKLLFHYYDKDFNNEADTPDNFQSRRPNTSFCFLDIRSPGLGDTAMYLCATRRTGYGDTQYFGPGTRLTVL.

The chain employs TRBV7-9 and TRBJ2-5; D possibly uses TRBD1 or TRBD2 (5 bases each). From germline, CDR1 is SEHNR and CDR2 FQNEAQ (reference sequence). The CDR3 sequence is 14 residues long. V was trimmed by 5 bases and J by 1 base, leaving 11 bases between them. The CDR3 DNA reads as TGTGCCAGCAGCGGTCGGGACGGCCAAGAGACCCAGTACTTC. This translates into CASSGRDGQETQYF.

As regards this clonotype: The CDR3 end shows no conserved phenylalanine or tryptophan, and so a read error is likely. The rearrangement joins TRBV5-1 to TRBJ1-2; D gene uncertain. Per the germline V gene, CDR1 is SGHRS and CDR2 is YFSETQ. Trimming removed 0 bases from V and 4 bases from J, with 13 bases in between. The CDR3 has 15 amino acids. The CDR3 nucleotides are TGCGCCAGCAGCTTGGAAGCGGGCGCTGGCTATGGCTACACCTGC. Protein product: CASSLEAGAGYGYTC.

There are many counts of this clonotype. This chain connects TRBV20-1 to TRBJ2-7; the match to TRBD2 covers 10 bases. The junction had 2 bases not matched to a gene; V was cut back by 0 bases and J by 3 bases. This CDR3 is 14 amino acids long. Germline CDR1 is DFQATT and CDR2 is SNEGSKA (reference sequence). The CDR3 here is CSARDLAGVYEQYF. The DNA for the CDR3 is TGCAGTGCTAGAGATCTAGCGGGGGTCTACGAGCAGTACTTC.

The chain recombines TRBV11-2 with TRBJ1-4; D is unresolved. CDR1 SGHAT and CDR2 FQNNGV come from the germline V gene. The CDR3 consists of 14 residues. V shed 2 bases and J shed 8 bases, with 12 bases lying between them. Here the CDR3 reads CASSLSFGGEKLFF. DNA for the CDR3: TGTGCCAGCAGCTTATCTTTCGGCGGGGAAAAACTGTTTTTT.

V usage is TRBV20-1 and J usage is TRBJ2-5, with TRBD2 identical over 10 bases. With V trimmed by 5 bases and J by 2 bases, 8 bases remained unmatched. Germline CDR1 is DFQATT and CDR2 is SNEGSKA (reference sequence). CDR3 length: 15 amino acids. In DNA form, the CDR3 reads TGCAGTGCTTCTAGCGGGAGCGGTCGACAAGAGACCCAGTACTTC. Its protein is CSASSGSGRQETQYF.

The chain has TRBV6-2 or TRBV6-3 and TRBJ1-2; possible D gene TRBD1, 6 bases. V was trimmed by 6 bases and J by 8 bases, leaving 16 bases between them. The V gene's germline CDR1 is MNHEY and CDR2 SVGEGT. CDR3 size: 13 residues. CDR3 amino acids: CASSLGGQSGYTF. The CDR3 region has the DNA TGTGCCAGCAGCCTGGGAGGACAGAGCGGCTACACCTTC.

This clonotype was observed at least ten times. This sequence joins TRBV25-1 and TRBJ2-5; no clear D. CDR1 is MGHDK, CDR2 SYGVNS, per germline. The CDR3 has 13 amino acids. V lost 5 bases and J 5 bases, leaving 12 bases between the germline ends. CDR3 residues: CASSFSDWETQYF. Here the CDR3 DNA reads TGTGCCAGCAGTTTTTCCGATTGGGAGACCCAGTACTTC.

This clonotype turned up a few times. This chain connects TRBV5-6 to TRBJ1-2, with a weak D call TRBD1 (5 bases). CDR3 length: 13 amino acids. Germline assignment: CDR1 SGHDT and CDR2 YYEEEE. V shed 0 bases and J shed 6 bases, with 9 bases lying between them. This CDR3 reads CASSLVGAHGYTF. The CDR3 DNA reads TGTGCCAGCAGCTTGGTAGGGGCTCATGGCTACACCTTC.

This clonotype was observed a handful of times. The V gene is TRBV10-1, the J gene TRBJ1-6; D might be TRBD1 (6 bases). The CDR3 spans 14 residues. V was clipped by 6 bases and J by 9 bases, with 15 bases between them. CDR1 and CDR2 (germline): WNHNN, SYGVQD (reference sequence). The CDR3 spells CASRDSTVGSPLHF. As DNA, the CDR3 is TGCGCCAGCAGGGACAGCACTGTCGGTTCACCCCTCCACTTT.

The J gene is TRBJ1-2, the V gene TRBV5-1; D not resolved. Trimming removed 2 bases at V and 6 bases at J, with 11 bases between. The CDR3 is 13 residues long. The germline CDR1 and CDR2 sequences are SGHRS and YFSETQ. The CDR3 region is CASSLIIRDGYTF. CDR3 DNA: TGCGCCAGCAGCTTAATTATAAGGGATGGCTACACCTTC.

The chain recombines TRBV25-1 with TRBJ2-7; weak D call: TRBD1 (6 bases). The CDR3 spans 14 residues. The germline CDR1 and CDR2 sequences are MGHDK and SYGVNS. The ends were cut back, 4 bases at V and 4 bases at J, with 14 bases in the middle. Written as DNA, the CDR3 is TGTGCCAGCAGTGTCTTTAATAGGGGGTACGAGCAGTACTTC. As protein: CASSVFNRGYEQYF.

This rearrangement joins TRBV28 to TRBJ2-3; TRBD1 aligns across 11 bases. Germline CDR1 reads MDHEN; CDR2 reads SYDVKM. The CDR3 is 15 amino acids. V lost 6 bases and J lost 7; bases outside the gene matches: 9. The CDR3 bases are TGTGCCAGCAGGGTTGGGGACAGGGGGTCATATACGCAGTATTTT. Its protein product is CASRVGDRGSYTQYF. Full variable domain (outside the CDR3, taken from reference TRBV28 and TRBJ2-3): DVKVTQSSRYLVKRTGEKVFLECVQDMDHENMFWYRQDPGLGLRLIYFSYDVKMKEKGDIPEGYSVSREKKERFSLILESASTNQTSMYLCASRVGDRGSYTQYFGPGTRLTVL.

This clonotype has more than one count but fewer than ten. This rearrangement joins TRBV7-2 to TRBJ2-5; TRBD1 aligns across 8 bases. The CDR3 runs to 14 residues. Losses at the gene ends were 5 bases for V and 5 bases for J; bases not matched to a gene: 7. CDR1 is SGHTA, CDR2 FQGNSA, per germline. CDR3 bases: TGTGCCAGCAGCACCCCGGACAGGGTTGAGACCCAGTACTTC. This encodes CASSTPDRVETQYF. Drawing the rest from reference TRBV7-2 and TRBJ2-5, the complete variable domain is GAGVSQSPSNKVTEKGKDVELRCDPISGHTALYWYRQSLGQGLEFLIYFQGNSAPDKSGLPSDRFSAERTGGSVSTLTIQRTQQEDSAVYLCASSTPDRVETQYFGPGTRLLVL.

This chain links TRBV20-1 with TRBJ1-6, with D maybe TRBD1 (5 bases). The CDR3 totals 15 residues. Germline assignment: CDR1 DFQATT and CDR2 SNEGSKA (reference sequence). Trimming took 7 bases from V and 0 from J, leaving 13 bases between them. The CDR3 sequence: CSVGRQRSYNSPLHF. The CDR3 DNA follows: TGCAGTGTTGGTAGACAGCGCTCCTATAATTCACCCCTCCACTTT.

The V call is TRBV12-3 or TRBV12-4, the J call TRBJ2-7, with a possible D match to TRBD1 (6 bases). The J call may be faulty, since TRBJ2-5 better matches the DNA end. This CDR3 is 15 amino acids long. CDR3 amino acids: CASSFGQGIRETQYF. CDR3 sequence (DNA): TGTGCCAGCAGTTTTGGGCAGGGGATACGAGAGACCCAGTACTTC.

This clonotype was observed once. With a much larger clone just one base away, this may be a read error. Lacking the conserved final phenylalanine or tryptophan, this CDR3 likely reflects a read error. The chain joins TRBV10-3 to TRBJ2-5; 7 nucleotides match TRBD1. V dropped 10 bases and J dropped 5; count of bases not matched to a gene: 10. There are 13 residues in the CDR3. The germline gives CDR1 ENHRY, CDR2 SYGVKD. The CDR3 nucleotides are TGTGCCACCCGACAGGGTACCGGGGAGACCCAGTACTGC. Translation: CATRQGTGETQYC.